These 18 T cell receptor beta chains share one sample of origin, sequenced in a study of cytomegalovirus exposure and HLA in healthy donors. The PCR contained 60 Vbeta and 13 Jbeta primers. The assay was immunoSEQ multiplex PCR, and TCRdb's table has in-frame clones only and misses some. Its table lists approximately 210,000 clones. Sequencing used PBMCs. Receptors were obtained from a woman aged 25 to 39 in good health and CMV-seropositive.

The chain is built from TRBV27 and TRBJ1-4; the D gene is possibly TRBD1 (5 bases). Germline lookup yields CDR1 MNHEY and CDR2 SMNVEV (reference sequence). The CDR3 totals 15 residues. The V and J ends lost 5 bases and 0 bases respectively, with 10 bases between them. CDR3 nucleotide sequence: TGTGCCAGCAGTGCGGGACGTGCAACTAATGAAAAACTGTTTTTT. Its protein is CASSAGRATNEKLFF.

The chain employs TRBV19 and TRBJ2-1; D possibly corresponds to TRBD2 (6 bases). The V end was cut by 0 bases, the J end by 5 bases, with 26 bases between. The CDR3 runs to 20 residues. Germline CDR1 reads LNHDA; CDR2 reads SQIVND (reference sequence). CDR3 DNA: TGTGCCAGTAGTATAGACCCGAGGGTGTGGGGGGATTCCCGCAACAATGAGCAGTTCTTC. Translation gives CASSIDPRVWGDSRNNEQFF. The complete variable domain, with remaining parts taken from reference TRBV19 and TRBJ2-1, reads DGGITQSPKYLFRKEGQNVTLSCEQNLNHDAMYWYRQDPGQGLRLIYYSQIVNDFQKGDIAEGYSVSREKKESFPLTVTSAQKNPTAFYLCASSIDPRVWGDSRNNEQFFGPGTRLTVL.

This chain uses TRBV29-1 with TRBJ2-7, with TRBD2 identical over 9 bases. Germline CDR1 reads SQVTM; CDR2 reads ANQGSEA. V trimming: 2 bases; J trimming: 4 bases; junction bases outside the gene matches: 6. This CDR3 comprises 14 residues. The CDR3 loop reads CSVELRGGVYEQYF. For the CDR3, the DNA is TGCAGCGTTGAACTGCGGGGGGGCGTTTACGAGCAGTACTTC.

The chain joins TRBV27 to TRBJ2-7; possibly TRBD1 for D (5 bases). Germline assignment: CDR1 MNHEY and CDR2 SMNVEV (reference sequence). Trimming removed 1 base at V and 0 bases at J, with 7 bases between. The CDR3 extends over 14 amino acids. CDR3 sequence: CASSLWGASYEQYF. In DNA form, the CDR3 reads TGTGCCAGCAGTTTATGGGGCGCCTCCTACGAGCAGTACTTC.

V and J are TRBV4-3 and TRBJ1-2; D gene unclear. This CDR3 region has 15 residues. V was cut by 0 bases and J by 0 bases, with 8 bases left in between. CDR1 is LGHNA, CDR2 YSLEER, per germline. CDR3 DNA sequence: TGCGCCAGCAGCCAAGAGAGTTTTGCTAACTATGGCTACACCTTC. This gives the protein CASSQESFANYGYTF.

This rearrangement joins TRBV5-4 to TRBJ1-4, with D hard to call. The CDR3 extends over 13 amino acids. Germline V gives CDR1 SGHNT, CDR2 YYREEE (reference sequence). Trimming pared 0 bases from V and 4 bases from J, leaving 4 bases between. DNA of the CDR3: TGTGCCAGCAGCTTGGCCAATAATGAAAAACTGTTTTTT. Translation gives CASSLANNEKLFF.

The V and J genes are TRBV6-5 and TRBJ2-2, with TRBD1 matching 8 bases. J gave up 1 base and V 6 bases, and 4 bases lay outside the gene matches. CDR1 is MNHEY and CDR2 is SVGAGI in the germline V gene. The CDR3 length is 15 residues. In DNA, the CDR3 is TGTGCCAGCAGCCAACAGGGGGGGAACACCGGGGAGCTGTTTTTT. Its protein is CASSQQGGNTGELFF.

The chain employs TRBV11-2 and TRBJ1-4; 8 bases agree with TRBD1. The germline V gene has CDR1 SGHAT and CDR2 FQNNGV. The trim removed 4 bases at V and 8 bases at J, leaving 9 bases unmatched. The CDR3 contains 15 residues. Here the CDR3 reads CASSSTGGIGEKLFF. The DNA of the CDR3 is TGTGCCAGCAGCTCTACAGGGGGAATAGGGGAAAAACTGTTTTTT. Complete variable domain (other parts from reference TRBV11-2 and TRBJ1-4): EAGVAQSPRYKIIEKRQSVAFWCNPISGHATLYWYQQILGQGPKLLIQFQNNGVVDDSQLPKDRFSAERLKGVDSTLKIQPAKLEDSAVYLCASSSTGGIGEKLFFGSGTQLSVL.

The chain carries TRBV9 and TRBJ1-5; D uncertain. Trimming left V 0 bases short and J 2 bases short, with 6 bases between. This CDR3 is built from 14 residues. Germline lookup yields CDR1 SGDLS and CDR2 YYNGEE. Written as DNA, the CDR3 is TGTGCCAGCAGCGTAGCCGGGGGCAATCAGCCCCAGCATTTT. Amino acid sequence: CASSVAGGNQPQHF.

The chain combines TRBV6-1 with TRBJ2-7; TRBD1 aligns across 8 bases. The CDR3 is 17 residues long. The J segment lost 5 bases and the V segment lost 4 bases, leaving 16 bases of the junction unmatched. Germline V CDR1 and CDR2: MNHNS, SASEGT. For the CDR3, the DNA is TGTGCCAGCAGTGGAAGAAGACAGTCAGGGGGCGCCGACGAGCAGTACTTC. Amino acid sequence: CASSGRRQSGGADEQYF.

The V and J genes are TRBV7-2 and TRBJ2-1, with no clear D. Trimming stripped 1 base from V and 8 bases from J, with 18 bases between. The germline CDR1 and CDR2 sequences are SGHTA and FQGNSA. The length of the CDR3 is 16 residues. As DNA, the CDR3 is TGTGCCAGCAGCTTAGGCCTAGATTTCGGGTACGATGAGCAGTTCTTC. It is translated as CASSLGLDFGYDEQFF.

The chain links TRBV27 to TRBJ2-3, with unresolved D. Germline lookup yields CDR1 MNHEY and CDR2 SMNVEV (reference sequence). The CDR3 is 12 residues long. V was cut by 2 bases and J by 8 bases, with 8 bases left in between. The CDR3 DNA sequence: TGTGCCAGCAGTTTAACCGGAGCTACGCAGTATTTT. Translated, it gives CASSLTGATQYF.

The CDR3 protein is CASSLDTELAASYEQYF. In DNA form, the CDR3 reads TGTGCCAGCAGCTTAGATACGGAACTAGCGGCTTCCTACGAGCAGTACTTC. The rearrangement uses TRBV11-2 and TRBJ2-7; 8 positions match TRBD2. V gave up 0 bases and J gave up 1 base; unmatched junction bases: 8. CDR3 length: 17 amino acids. Germline-derived CDR1 and CDR2 are SGHAT and FQNNGV.

The chain couples TRBV6-1 to TRBJ1-2, with D possibly matching TRBD1 (5 bases). Germline V gene sequence: CDR1 MNHNS, CDR2 SASEGT. Trimming stripped 6 bases from V and 7 bases from J, with 15 bases between. The CDR3 contains 13 residues. CDR3 protein: CASRDPTVTGYTF. The DNA of the CDR3 is TGTGCCAGCAGAGACCCGACAGTAACTGGCTACACCTTC.

As to this clone: Other DNA sequences in this sample translate to the same CDR3. The rearrangement joins TRBV19 to TRBJ2-7; 7 nucleotides align to TRBD1. In germline, CDR1 is LNHDA, CDR2 SQIVND (reference sequence). The V gene end was trimmed by 4 bases and the J gene end by 0 bases; junction bases not matched to a gene: 0. This CDR3 contains 13 residues. The CDR3 DNA is TGTGCCAGTAGTAGGGACAGCTCCTACGAGCAGTACTTC. Its protein is CASSRDSSYEQYF.

J is TRBJ2-7 and V is TRBV5-4, with TRBD1 identical over 11 bases. Germline CDR1 and CDR2: SGHNT and YYREEE (reference sequence). The CDR3 extends over 14 amino acids. J was trimmed by 4 bases and V by 2 bases; bases with no gene match: 2. This CDR3 is CASSFGDRGYEQYF. In nucleotides, the CDR3 is TGTGCCAGCAGCTTTGGGGACAGGGGGTACGAGCAGTACTTC.

In DNA form, the CDR3 reads TGTGCCAGCAGCTTGGACCTAGCGGGAATGGAGACCCAGTACTTC. This codes for CASSLDLAGMETQYF. The gene calls are TRBV5-4 and TRBJ2-5; 9 nucleotides agree with TRBD2. CDR1 is SGHNT and CDR2 is YYREEE in the germline V gene (reference sequence). V dropped 0 bases and J dropped 5; count of bases not matched to a gene: 5. The CDR3 length is 15 residues.

The V gene is TRBV7-8, the J gene TRBJ1-2, with 8 bases fitting TRBD1. The germline V gene has CDR1 SGHVS and CDR2 FQNEAQ. V lost 1 base and J lost 7; bases outside the gene matches: 11. CDR3 length equals 16 residues. CDR3 amino acids: CASSLESLTGGIGYTF. The CDR3 DNA follows: TGTGCCAGCAGCTTAGAAAGCCTAACAGGGGGTATTGGCTACACCTTC.